Below, 23 T cell receptor beta chains from the same sample are listed, as sequenced in a study of T-cell memory formation after mild COVID-19. TCRdb re-analysed the 5' RACE reads in MiXCR, keeping a single row per CDR3 protein. This sample yields fewer than 450,000 distinct CDR3 sequences, of which around 21% are seen a single time; 9.5% to 15% belongs to the top ten. The specimen was PBMCs or a T cell subset sorted from them (not recorded which). The receptor set was obtained from an adult woman who had mild COVID-19 (a few samples of this study predate the infection). Cell type and time point are not known.

This chain connects TRBV5-1 to TRBJ2-5, with TRBD2 matching 13 bases. The trim removed 4 bases at V and 1 base at J, leaving 4 bases unmatched. The CDR3 extends over 16 amino acids. Germline CDR1 SGHRS, CDR2 YFSETQ. The CDR3 sequence: CASSARTSGGQETQYF. The CDR3 DNA sequence: TGCGCCAGCAGCGCTCGGACTAGCGGGGGCCAAGAGACCCAGTACTTC.

The rearrangement uses TRBV24-1 and TRBJ2-1; D possibly uses TRBD1 or TRBD2 (6 bases each). Germline CDR1 KGHDR, CDR2 SFDVKD. V lost 1 base, J lost 2 bases, and 17 bases lay in between. This CDR3 has 18 residues. CDR3 residues: CATSDFRAEGGPYNEQFF. In DNA, the CDR3 is TGTGCCACCAGTGATTTCCGCGCCGAGGGGGGCCCCTACAATGAGCAGTTCTTC.

The rearrangement joins TRBV25-1 to TRBJ2-5, with D maybe TRBD2 (5 bases). CDR1 and CDR2 from the germline V gene are MGHDK and SYGVNS. V lost 2 bases and J 4 bases, leaving 17 bases between the germline ends. There are 16 residues in the CDR3. CDR3 amino acids: CASSEPGWEHAETQYF. CDR3 DNA: TGTGCCAGCAGTGAACCGGGGTGGGAGCATGCAGAGACCCAGTACTTC. Full variable domain (remainder filled in from reference TRBV25-1 and TRBJ2-5): EADIYQTPRYLVIGTGKKITLECSQTMGHDKMYWYQQDPGMELHLIHYSYGVNSTEKGDLSSESTVSRIRTEHFPLTLESARPSHTSQYLCASSEPGWEHAETQYFGPGTRLLVL.

This sequence joins TRBV20-1 and TRBJ2-1, with 15 nucleotides matching TRBD2. CDR3 size: 14 residues. Germline CDR1 is DFQATT and CDR2 is SNEGSKA (reference sequence). CDR3 region: CSPRGTSGRNEQFF. The CDR3 nucleotides are TGCAGCCCCAGGGGGACTAGCGGGAGGAATGAGCAGTTCTTC.

The chain recombines TRBV11-2 with TRBJ2-7; D remains unclear. CDR3 length: 11 residues. Deletions cut 8 bases from V and 3 bases from J, with 8 bases between. CDR1 and CDR2 from the germline V gene are SGHAT and FQNNGV. The CDR3 here is CASETHYEQYF. CDR3 sequence (DNA): TGTGCCAGCGAAACCCACTACGAGCAGTACTTC. Complete variable domain (other parts from reference TRBV11-2 and TRBJ2-7): EAGVAQSPRYKIIEKRQSVAFWCNPISGHATLYWYQQILGQGPKLLIQFQNNGVVDDSQLPKDRFSAERLKGVDSTLKIQPAKLEDSAVYLCASETHYEQYFGPGTRLTVT.

A few counts support this clonotype. This chain links TRBV4-1 with TRBJ2-7; D not certain. Germline lookup yields CDR1 MGHRA and CDR2 YSYEKL. Trimming stripped 3 bases from V and 3 bases from J, with 15 bases between. The CDR3 consists of 15 residues. CDR3 coding DNA: TGCGCCAGCAGCCAGGCACAAGGGCAAATCTACGAGCAGTACTTC. Its protein product is CASSQAQGQIYEQYF.

This clonotype was picked up a small number of times. J is TRBJ2-5 and V is TRBV7-2; 10 nucleotides line up with TRBD1. Germline assignment: CDR1 SGHTA and CDR2 FQGNSA. After removal of 5 bases from V and 2 bases from J, the junction contained 5 bases not matched to a gene. The CDR3 runs to 15 residues. CDR3 sequence (DNA): TGTGCCAGCAGCACGCGGACAGGGGGTCAAGAGACCCAGTACTTC. Encoded protein: CASSTRTGGQETQYF.

This clonotype was seen at least ten times. V is TRBV7-2 and J is TRBJ2-3; 11 nucleotides align to TRBD2. The CDR3 totals 19 residues. Per germline, CDR1 SGHTA and CDR2 FQGNSA. The J segment lost 1 base and the V segment lost 2 bases, leaving 11 bases of the junction unmatched. The CDR3 DNA sequence: TGTGCCAGCAGCTTACACGCTGGGACTAGCGGCTTCCGCACAGATACGCAGTATTTT. Translating it yields CASSLHAGTSGFRTDTQYF. Variable domain in full (rest from reference TRBV7-2 and TRBJ2-3): GAGVSQSPSNKVTEKGKDVELRCDPISGHTALYWYRQSLGQGLEFLIYFQGNSAPDKSGLPSDRFSAERTGGSVSTLTIQRTQQEDSAVYLCASSLHAGTSGFRTDTQYFGPGTRLTVL.

The chain recombines TRBV7-9 with TRBJ1-2; D is ambiguous. V shed 1 base and J shed 1 base, with 10 bases lying between them. Germline values: CDR1 SEHNR, CDR2 FQNEAQ (reference sequence). This CDR3 is 15 amino acids long. Here the CDR3 reads CASSLGAAVNYGYTF. The CDR3 bases are TGTGCCAGCAGCTTAGGGGCAGCTGTTAACTATGGCTACACCTTC. Combining the CDR3 with reference TRBV7-9 and TRBJ1-2 gives the whole variable domain DTGVSQNPRHKITKRGQNVTFRCDPISEHNRLYWYRQTLGQGPEFLTYFQNEAQLEKSRLLSDRFSAERPKGSFSTLEIQRTEQGDSAMYLCASSLGAAVNYGYTFGSGTRLTVV.

This clonotype has a handful of counts. The V and J genes are TRBV29-1 and TRBJ2-3; 7 bases line up with TRBD2. The CDR3 contains 14 residues. The germline CDR1 and CDR2 sequences are SQVTM and ANQGSEA. V lost 2 bases and J lost 2; bases outside the gene matches: 4. CDR3 DNA: TGCAGCGTTGAAAGCGGGGCGCCCACAGATACGCAGTATTTT. Its protein product is CSVESGAPTDTQYF.

J is TRBJ2-1 and V is TRBV7-3; the match to TRBD2 covers 8 bases. Looked up from germline, CDR1 is SGHTA and CDR2 is FQGTGA. Trimming at V came to 3 bases and at J to 5 bases, leaving 6 bases not matched to a gene. CDR3 length equals 15 residues. The CDR3 spells CASSLVLAENNEQFF. CDR3 DNA sequence: TGTGCCAGCAGCTTGGTACTAGCGGAAAACAATGAGCAGTTCTTC.

This clonotype was recorded a few times. V and J are TRBV19 and TRBJ2-5; 10 bases line up with TRBD1. CDR3 length: 16 amino acids. Germline CDR1 is LNHDA and CDR2 is SQIVND (reference sequence). The ends lost 5 bases at V and 4 bases at J; junction bases unmatched: 10. The CDR3 region has the DNA TGTGCCAGTAGTCTGGAGACAGGGGGCGCAGGAGAGACCCAGTACTTC. Amino acids: CASSLETGGAGETQYF. Looking up the rest from reference TRBV19 and TRBJ2-5 gives the full variable domain: DGGITQSPKYLFRKEGQNVTLSCEQNLNHDAMYWYRQDPGQGLRLIYYSQIVNDFQKGDIAEGYSVSREKKESFPLTVTSAQKNPTAFYLCASSLETGGAGETQYFGPGTRLLVL.

This chain links TRBV12-3 or TRBV12-4 with TRBJ1-1, with no clear D. The CDR3 loop spans 14 amino acids. V was clipped by 0 bases and J by 2 bases, with 7 bases between them. Here the CDR3 reads CASSLATQNTEAFF. CDR3 nucleotide sequence: TGTGCCAGCAGTTTAGCGACCCAAAACACTGAAGCTTTCTTT.

The chain combines TRBV9 with TRBJ1-2; D may be TRBD1 (6 bases). Between the trimmed V and J ends, which lost 0 bases and 2 bases, there was a span of 11 bases. The CDR3 has 15 amino acids. Germline values: CDR1 SGDLS, CDR2 YYNGEE. CDR3: CASSVGGGANYGYTF. The CDR3 DNA is TGTGCCAGCAGCGTAGGCGGGGGCGCGAACTATGGCTACACCTTC.

This clonotype has only a few counts. The chain recombines TRBV5-1 with TRBJ2-3; possibly TRBD2 for D (6 bases). Germline V CDR1 and CDR2: SGHRS, YFSETQ. Trimming removed 0 bases at V and 0 bases at J, with 11 bases between. This CDR3 spans 16 amino acids. The CDR3 sequence: CASSLGRTISTDTQYF. The CDR3 coding sequence is TGCGCCAGCAGCTTGGGAAGGACTATAAGCACAGATACGCAGTATTTT. The full variable domain, its missing parts supplied by reference TRBV5-1 and TRBJ2-3, is KAGVTQTPRYLIKTRGQQVTLSCSPISGHRSVSWYQQTPGQGLQFLFEYFSETQRNKGNFPGRFSGRQFSNSRSEMNVSTLELGDSALYLCASSLGRTISTDTQYFGPGTRLTVL.

V usage is TRBV10-3 and J usage is TRBJ2-5; D gene unclear. The germline CDR1 and CDR2 sequences are ENHRY and SYGVKD. V shed 10 bases and J shed 3 bases, with 15 bases lying between them. The CDR3 spans 13 residues. Here the CDR3 reads CATNARVEETQYF. The CDR3 DNA reads as TGTGCCACCAACGCTAGGGTTGAAGAGACCCAGTACTTC.

The rearrangement uses TRBV12-3 or TRBV12-4 and TRBJ2-7, with a tentative D call TRBD1 (6 bases). V shed 4 bases and J shed 2 bases, with 18 bases lying between them. There are 16 residues in the CDR3. The CDR3 protein is CASSSSQGVIAYEQYF. The CDR3 DNA reads as TGTGCCAGCAGTTCCTCACAGGGCGTTATAGCCTACGAGCAGTACTTC.

The genes are TRBV6-1 and TRBJ2-3; D may be TRBD1 (6 bases). The CDR3 sequence is 14 residues long. The germline V gene has CDR1 MNHNS and CDR2 SASEGT. V was pared by 4 bases and J by 4 bases, with 12 bases between. The CDR3 DNA reads as TGTGCCAGCAGTGTCAGGGACATTCCAGATACGCAGTATTTT. The encoded protein is CASSVRDIPDTQYF.

This CDR3 is CASSLVRGGDTQYF. The CDR3, as DNA: TGTGCCAGCAGCCTCGTTCGAGGGGGCGATACGCAGTATTTT. This chain uses TRBV4-2 with TRBJ2-3, with 7 bases identical to TRBD1. V trimming: 4 bases; J trimming: 6 bases; junction bases outside the gene matches: 7. The length of the CDR3 is 14 residues. Germline lookup yields CDR1 LGHNA and CDR2 YNFKEQ.

CDR3 residues: CASSLSRLRDLQNSYEQYF. The CDR3 region has the DNA TGTGCCAGCAGCTTATCCCGTTTACGAGACCTTCAGAACTCCTACGAGCAGTACTTC. The chain uses TRBV7-8 and TRBJ2-7; D call uncertain. The CDR3 runs 19 residues. From germline, CDR1 is SGHVS and CDR2 FQNEAQ. The V gene lost 2 bases and the J gene lost 0 bases, with 23 bases spanning the gap. Based on the CDR3 plus reference TRBV7-8 and TRBJ2-7, the full variable domain is GAGVSQSPRYKVAKRGQDVALRCDPISGHVSLFWYQQALGQGPEFLTYFQNEAQLDKSGLPSDRFFAERPEGSVSTLKIQRTQQEDSAVYLCASSLSRLRDLQNSYEQYFGPGTRLTVT.

This clonotype showed up just a few times. J is TRBJ2-3 and V is TRBV5-6; TRBD1 is a possible D gene (6 bases). The CDR3 consists of 16 residues. Trimming left V 2 bases short and J 2 bases short, with 15 bases between. The germline V gene has CDR1 SGHDT and CDR2 YYEEEE. CDR3 in DNA: TGTGCCAGCAGCTTAAGGGTCAGGGGCGACACAGATACGCAGTATTTT. Amino acids: CASSLRVRGDTDTQYF.

The genes are TRBV20-1 and TRBJ2-3, with TRBD2 as a possible D gene (5 bases). Trimming shortened V by 0 bases and J by 4 bases, and 11 bases separated the two germline ends. CDR3 size: 14 residues. From germline, CDR1 is DFQATT and CDR2 SNEGSKA (reference sequence). Written as DNA, the CDR3 is TGCAGTGCTAGAGATCCGAGGGTCGCAGATACGCAGTATTTT. Translation: CSARDPRVADTQYF.

Only a few counts were recorded for this clonotype. This chain links TRBV7-8 with TRBJ2-1, with 7 nucleotides matching TRBD2. This CDR3 is 16 amino acids long. The junction had 8 bases not matched to a gene; V was cut back by 5 bases and J by 1 base. The germline V gene has CDR1 SGHVS and CDR2 FQNEAQ. The CDR3 loop is CASSPGGDWSYNEQFF. For the CDR3, the DNA is TGTGCCAGCAGCCCGGGGGGTGACTGGTCCTACAATGAGCAGTTCTTC.